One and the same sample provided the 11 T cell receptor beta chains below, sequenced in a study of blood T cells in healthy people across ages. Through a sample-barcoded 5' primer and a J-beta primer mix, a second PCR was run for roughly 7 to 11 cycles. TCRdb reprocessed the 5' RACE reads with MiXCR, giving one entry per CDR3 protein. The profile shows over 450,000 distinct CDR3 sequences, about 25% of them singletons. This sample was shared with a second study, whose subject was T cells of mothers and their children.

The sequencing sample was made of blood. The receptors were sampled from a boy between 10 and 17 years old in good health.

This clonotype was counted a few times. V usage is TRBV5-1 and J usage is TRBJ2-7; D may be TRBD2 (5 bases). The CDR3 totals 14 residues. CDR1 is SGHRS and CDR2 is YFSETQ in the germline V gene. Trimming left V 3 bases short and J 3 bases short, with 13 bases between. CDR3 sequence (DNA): TGCGCCAGCAGCTCACAAGGAGGAAACTACGAGCAGTACTTC. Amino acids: CASSSQGGNYEQYF.

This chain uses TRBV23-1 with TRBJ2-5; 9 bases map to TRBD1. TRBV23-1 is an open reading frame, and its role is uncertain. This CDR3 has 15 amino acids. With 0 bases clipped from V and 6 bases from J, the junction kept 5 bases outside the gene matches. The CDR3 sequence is CASSQSGTGWKTQYF. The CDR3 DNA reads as TGCGCCAGCAGTCAATCGGGGACAGGGTGGAAGACCCAGTACTTC.

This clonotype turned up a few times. The CDR3 spells CSVKPSGLETNEQFF. The CDR3 nucleotides read TGCAGCGTCAAACCGTCGGGACTAGAAACCAATGAGCAGTTCTTC. The genes are TRBV29-1 and TRBJ2-5; 8 bases map to TRBD2. The tail of the sequence fits TRBJ2-1 better, so the J call may be wrong. The CDR3 covers 15 residues. CDR1 SQVTM and CDR2 ANQGSEA come from the germline V gene.

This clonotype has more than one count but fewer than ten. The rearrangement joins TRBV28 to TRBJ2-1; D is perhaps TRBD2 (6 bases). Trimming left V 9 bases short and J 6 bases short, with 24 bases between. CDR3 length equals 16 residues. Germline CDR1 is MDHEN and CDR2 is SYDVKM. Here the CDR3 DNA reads TGTGCCAGTTCCCCAGAGGGCCGGAGGGAGGTCAATGAGCAGTTCTTC. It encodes CASSPEGRREVNEQFF.

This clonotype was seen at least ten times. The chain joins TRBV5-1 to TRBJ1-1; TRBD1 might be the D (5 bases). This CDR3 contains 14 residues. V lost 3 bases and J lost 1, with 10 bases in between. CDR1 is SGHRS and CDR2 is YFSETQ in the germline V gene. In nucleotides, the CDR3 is TGCGCCAGCAGCTCCGGGGGGGGGAACACTGAAGCTTTCTTT. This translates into CASSSGGGNTEAFF.

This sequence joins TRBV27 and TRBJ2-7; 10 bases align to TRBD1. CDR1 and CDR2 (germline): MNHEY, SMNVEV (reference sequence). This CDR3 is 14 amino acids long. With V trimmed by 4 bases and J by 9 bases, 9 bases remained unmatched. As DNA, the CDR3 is TGTGCCAGCAGTTCCCGGGACAGGGGTTTTTGGCAGTACTTC. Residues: CASSSRDRGFWQYF.

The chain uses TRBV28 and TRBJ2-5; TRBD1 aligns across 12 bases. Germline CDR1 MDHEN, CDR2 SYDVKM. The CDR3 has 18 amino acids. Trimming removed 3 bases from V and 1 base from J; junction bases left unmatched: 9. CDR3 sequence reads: CASSFLVGQGATQETQYF. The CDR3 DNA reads TGTGCCAGCAGTTTTCTGGTGGGACAGGGGGCGACCCAAGAGACCCAGTACTTC.

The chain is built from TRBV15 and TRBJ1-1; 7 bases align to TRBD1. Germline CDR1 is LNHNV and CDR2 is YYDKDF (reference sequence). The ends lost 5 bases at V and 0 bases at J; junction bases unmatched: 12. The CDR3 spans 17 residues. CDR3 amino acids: CATSLQDRVDVNTEAFF. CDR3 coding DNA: TGTGCCACCAGCTTGCAAGACAGGGTTGATGTGAACACTGAAGCTTTCTTT.

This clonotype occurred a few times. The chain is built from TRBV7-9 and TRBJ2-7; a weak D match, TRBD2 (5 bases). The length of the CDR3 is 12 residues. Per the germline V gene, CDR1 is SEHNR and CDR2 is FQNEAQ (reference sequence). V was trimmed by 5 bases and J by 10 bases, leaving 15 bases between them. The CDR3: CASSPTPREQYF. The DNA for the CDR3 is TGTGCCAGCAGCCCCACCCCGAGGGAACAGTACTTC.

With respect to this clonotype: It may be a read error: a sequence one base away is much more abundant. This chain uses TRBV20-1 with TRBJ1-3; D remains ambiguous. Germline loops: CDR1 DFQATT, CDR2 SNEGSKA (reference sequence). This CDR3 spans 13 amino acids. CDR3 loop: CGAAKDSGNTIYF. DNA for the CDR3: TGCGGTGCTGCCAAGGACTCTGGAAACACCATATATTTT.

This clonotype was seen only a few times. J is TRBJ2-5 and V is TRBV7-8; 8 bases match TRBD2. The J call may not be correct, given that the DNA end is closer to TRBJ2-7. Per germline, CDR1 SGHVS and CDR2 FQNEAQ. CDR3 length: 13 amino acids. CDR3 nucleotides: TGTGCCAGCAGCCCGGGGGGGGCCTACGAGCAGTACTTC. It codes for CASSPGGAYEQYF.